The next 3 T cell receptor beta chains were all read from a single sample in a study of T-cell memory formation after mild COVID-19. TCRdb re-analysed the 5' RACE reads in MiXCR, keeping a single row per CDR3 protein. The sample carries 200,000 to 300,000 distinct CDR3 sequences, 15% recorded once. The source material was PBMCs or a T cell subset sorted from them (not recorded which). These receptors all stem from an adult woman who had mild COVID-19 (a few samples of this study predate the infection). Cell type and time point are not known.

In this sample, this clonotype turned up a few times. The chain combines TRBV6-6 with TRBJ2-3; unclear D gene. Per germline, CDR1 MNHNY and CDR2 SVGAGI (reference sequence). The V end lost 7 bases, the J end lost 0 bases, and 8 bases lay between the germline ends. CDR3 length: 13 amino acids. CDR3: CASNPPSTDTQYF. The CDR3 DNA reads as TGTGCCAGCAATCCGCCTAGCACAGATACGCAGTATTTT.

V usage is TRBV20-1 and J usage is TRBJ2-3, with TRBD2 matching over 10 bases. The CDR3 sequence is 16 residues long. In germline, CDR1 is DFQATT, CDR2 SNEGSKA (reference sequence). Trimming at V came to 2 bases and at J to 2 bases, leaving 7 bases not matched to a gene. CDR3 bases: TGCAGTGCTAGATCGGAAGGACTAGCGGCCACAGATACGCAGTATTTT. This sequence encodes CSARSEGLAATDTQYF.

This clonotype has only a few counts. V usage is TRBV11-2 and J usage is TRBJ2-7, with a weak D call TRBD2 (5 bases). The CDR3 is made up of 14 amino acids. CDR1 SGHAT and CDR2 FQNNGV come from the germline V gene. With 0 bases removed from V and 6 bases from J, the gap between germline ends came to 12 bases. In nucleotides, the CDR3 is TGTGCCAGCAGCTTAGATCATGAGGGAATCGAGCAGTACTTC. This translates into CASSLDHEGIEQYF.